This TCR beta chain was sequenced for a study of T-cell memory formation after mild COVID-19. Study-level background: Most TCR clusters belonged to a single donor. Study-wide findings and caveats: Pre-infection memory already had some responding clones, implying cross-reactive memory joined. Largely, contracting CD4+ clones fell within CM and EM, and contracting CD8+ clones within EMRA. Clones that shrank (day 15 to 85) were balanced CD4/CD8, whereas later expanders leaned CD4+.

About this clonotype itself: The antigen remains undetermined. One junction end disagrees with the germline gene, perhaps due to a read error.

The CDR3 has 17 residues. CDR1 SGHDT and CDR2 YYEEEE come from the germline V gene. One entry per CDR3 protein results from TCRdb running MiXCR on the 5' RACE reads. The sample has more than 110,000 distinct CDR3 sequences, about 25% seen once. The V gene is TRBV5-6, the J gene TRBJ1-1; 7 nucleotides align to TRBD1. Sequenced sample: PBMCs or a T cell subset sorted from them (not recorded which). The TCR was taken from an adult woman who had mild COVID-19 (a few samples of this study predate the infection). Cell type and time point are not known. The CDR3 region is CASNLGQISFANTEAFF. Here the CDR3 DNA reads TGTGCCAGCAACTTGGGACAGATTAGTTTCGCGAACACTGAAGCTTTCTTT. The full variable domain, in which reference TRBV5-6 and TRBJ1-1 provide the parts outside the CDR3, is DAGVTQSPTHLIKTRGQQVTLRCSPKSGHDTVSWYQQALGQGPQFIFQYYEEEERQRGNFPDRFSGHQFPNYSSELNVNALLLGDSALYLCASNLGQISFANTEAFFGQGTRLTVV.